The 7 T cell receptor beta chains reported below all come from one sample, sequenced in a study of shared clonotypes between healthy human individuals. Method: immunoSEQ multiplex PCR; TCRdb's copy keeps in-frame clones and lacks some. The sample includes roughly 1,100,000 clones, approximately 68% of them seen just once. Sequencing input: memory CD4+ T cells sorted from blood. Documented subset: CD45RA-negative fraction. The receptors derive from a man aged 18 to 30 in good health.

V and J are TRBV27 and TRBJ2-7, with D maybe TRBD2 (5 bases). V was trimmed by 5 bases and J by 3 bases, leaving 14 bases between them. The CDR3 totals 14 residues. Germline CDR1 MNHEY, CDR2 SMNVEV (reference sequence). The CDR3: CASSTRTGNYEQYF. In nucleotides, the CDR3 is TGTGCCAGCAGTACCCGGACTGGGAACTACGAGCAGTACTTC.

V and J are TRBV28 and TRBJ1-4; D call uncertain. From germline, CDR1 is MDHEN and CDR2 SYDVKM. The CDR3 runs to 14 residues. V shed 5 bases and J shed 8 bases, with 15 bases lying between them. This chain's CDR3 is CASSPRHMGEKLFF. CDR3 DNA: TGTGCCAGCAGTCCTCGCCACATGGGGGAAAAACTGTTTTTT.

The count of this clone is one. This CDR3 reads CASGQVNTEAFF. CDR3 nucleotide sequence: TGTGCCAGCGGACAGGTGAACACTGAAGCTTTCTTT. The chain carries TRBV2 and TRBJ1-1; 7 bases map to TRBD1. Trimming at V came to 8 bases and at J to 0 bases, leaving 0 bases not matched to a gene. The CDR3 has 12 residues. The germline gives CDR1 SNHLY, CDR2 FYNNEI.

The chain joins TRBV5-1 to TRBJ1-3, with D maybe TRBD1 (6 bases). Per germline, CDR1 SGHRS and CDR2 YFSETQ. V lost 4 bases, J lost 4 bases, and 21 bases lay in between. The CDR3 sequence is 17 residues long. For the CDR3, the DNA is TGCGCCAGCAGCCGCAGCGACCCAACAGGGTTGGGAAACACCATATATTTT. It translates to CASSRSDPTGLGNTIYF.

This chain uses TRBV2 with TRBJ1-2; TRBD1 aligns across 8 bases. V lost 0 bases, J lost 2 bases, and 8 bases stayed unmatched. The germline V gene has CDR1 SNHLY and CDR2 FYNNEI. This CDR3 is built from 17 residues. The CDR3 reads CASSEALRTGLNYGYTF. CDR3 coding DNA: TGTGCCAGCAGTGAAGCGCTTAGGACAGGGCTCAACTATGGCTACACCTTC.

Note on this clone: In the same sample, other DNA sequences code for this CDR3. J is TRBJ2-7 and V is TRBV7-2; D uncertain. This CDR3 contains 12 residues. Germline V CDR1 and CDR2: SGHTA, FQGNSA. Trimming cost V 4 bases and J 1 base, with 5 bases left between them. The CDR3: CASSSNSYEQYF. The CDR3 DNA is TGTGCCAGCAGCTCGAATTCCTACGAGCAGTACTTC.

Only a few counts were recorded for this clone. This chain joins TRBV6-6 and TRBJ2-7; tentative D call: TRBD1 (6 bases). CDR1 MNHNY and CDR2 SVGAGI come from the germline V gene (reference sequence). The length of the CDR3 is 13 residues. The ends were cut back, 10 bases at V and 0 bases at J, with 13 bases in the middle. The CDR3 reads CAIRDNDSYEQYF. The CDR3 coding sequence is TGTGCCATCCGGGACAACGACTCCTACGAGCAGTACTTC.